This T cell receptor (gamma chain) was identified in a study of gamma-delta chains in newborns, infants, children. About the study: Microbial exposure reportedly drives polyclonal innate γδ T cell expansion after birth.

The CDR3 has 16 residues. The germline V gene has CDR1 GITISATS and CDR2 ISYDGTV (reference sequence). Notes on this clone: A far bigger clonotype differs at one base, so this is likely a read error. The sample has other DNA sequences that encode this CDR3 too.

TCRdb fed the reads to CATT. The sample holds about 500 gamma-chain clones; roughly 50% are singletons and the top ten take approximately 52%. What was sequenced was blood. The clonotype originates from a child who was a newborn, infant or young child, either healthy, febrile or measles-vaccinated (not recorded which). With the J gene uncalled, the V gene is TRGV9. CDR3 protein: CALWEVQELGKKIKVF. CDR3 nucleotide sequence: TGTGCCTTGTGGGAGGTGCAAGAGTTGGGCAAAAAAATCAAGGTCTTT.